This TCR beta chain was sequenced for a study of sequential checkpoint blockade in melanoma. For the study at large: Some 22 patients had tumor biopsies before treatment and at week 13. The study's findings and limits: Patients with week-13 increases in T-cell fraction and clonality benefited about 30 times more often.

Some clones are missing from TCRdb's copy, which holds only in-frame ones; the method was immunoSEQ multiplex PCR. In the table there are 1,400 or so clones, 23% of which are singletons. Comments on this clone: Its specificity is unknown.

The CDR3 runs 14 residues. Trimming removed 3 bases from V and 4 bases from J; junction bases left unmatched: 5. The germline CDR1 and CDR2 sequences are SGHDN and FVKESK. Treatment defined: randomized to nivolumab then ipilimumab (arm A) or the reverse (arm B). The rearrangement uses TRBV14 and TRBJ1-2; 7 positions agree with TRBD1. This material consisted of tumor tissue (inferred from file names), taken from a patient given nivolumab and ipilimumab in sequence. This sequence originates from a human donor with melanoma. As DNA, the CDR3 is TGTGCCAGCAGCCACCTGGGGACAGTCTATGGCTACACCTTC. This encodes CASSHLGTVYGYTF.